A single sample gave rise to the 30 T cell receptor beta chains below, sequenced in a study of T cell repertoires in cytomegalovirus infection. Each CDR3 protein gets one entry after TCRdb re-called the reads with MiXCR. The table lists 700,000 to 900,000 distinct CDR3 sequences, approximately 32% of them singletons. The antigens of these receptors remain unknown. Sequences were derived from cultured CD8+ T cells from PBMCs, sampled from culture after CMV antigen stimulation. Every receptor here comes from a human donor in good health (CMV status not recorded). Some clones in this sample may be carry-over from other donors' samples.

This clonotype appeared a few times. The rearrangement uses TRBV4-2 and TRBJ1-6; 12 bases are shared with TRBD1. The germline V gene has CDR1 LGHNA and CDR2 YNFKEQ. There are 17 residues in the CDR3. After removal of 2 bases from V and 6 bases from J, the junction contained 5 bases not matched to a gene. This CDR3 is CASSQPGDRGLNSPLHF. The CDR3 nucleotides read TGTGCCAGCAGCCAACCCGGGGACAGGGGGCTTAATTCACCCCTCCACTTT.

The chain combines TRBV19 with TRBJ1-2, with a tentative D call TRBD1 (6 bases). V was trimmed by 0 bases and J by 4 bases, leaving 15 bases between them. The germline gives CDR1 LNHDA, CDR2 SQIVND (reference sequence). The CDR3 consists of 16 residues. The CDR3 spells CASSIEDSIIGYGYTF. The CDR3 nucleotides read TGTGCCAGTAGTATAGAGGACAGTATTATTGGCTATGGCTACACCTTC.

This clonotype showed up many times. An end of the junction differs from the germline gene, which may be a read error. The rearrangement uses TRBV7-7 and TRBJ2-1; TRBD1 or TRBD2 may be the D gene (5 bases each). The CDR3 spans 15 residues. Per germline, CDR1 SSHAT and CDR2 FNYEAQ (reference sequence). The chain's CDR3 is CASSLNRGSQYEQFF. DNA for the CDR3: TGTGCTAGCAGCTTAAACCGGGGCTCACAATACGAGCAGTTCTTC.

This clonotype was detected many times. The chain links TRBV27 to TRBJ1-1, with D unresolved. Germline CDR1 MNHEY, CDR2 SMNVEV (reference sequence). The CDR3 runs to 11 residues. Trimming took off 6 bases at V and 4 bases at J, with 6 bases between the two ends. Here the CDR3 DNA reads TGTGCCAGCAGCTTTGGCACTGAAGCTTTCTTT. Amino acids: CASSFGTEAFF.

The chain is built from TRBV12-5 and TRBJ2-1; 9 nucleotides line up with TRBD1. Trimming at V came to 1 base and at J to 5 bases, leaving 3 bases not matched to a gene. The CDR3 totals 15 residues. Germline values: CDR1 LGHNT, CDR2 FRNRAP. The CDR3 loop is CASGLGWTGDNEQFF. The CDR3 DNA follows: TGTGCTAGTGGTTTGGGCTGGACAGGGGACAATGAGCAGTTCTTC.

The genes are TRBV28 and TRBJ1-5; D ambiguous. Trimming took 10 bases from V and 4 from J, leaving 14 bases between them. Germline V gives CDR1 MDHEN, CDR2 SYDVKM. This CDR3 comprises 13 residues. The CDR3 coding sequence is TGTGCCAACTGTCTCCGGGGAAATCAGCCCCAGCATTTT. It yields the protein CANCLRGNQPQHF.

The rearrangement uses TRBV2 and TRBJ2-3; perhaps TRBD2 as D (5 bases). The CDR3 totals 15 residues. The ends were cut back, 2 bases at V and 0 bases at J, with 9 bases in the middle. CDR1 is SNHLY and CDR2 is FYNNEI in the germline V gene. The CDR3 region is CASSESRTSTDTQYF. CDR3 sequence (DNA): TGTGCCAGCAGTGAAAGCCGGACTAGCACAGATACGCAGTATTTT.

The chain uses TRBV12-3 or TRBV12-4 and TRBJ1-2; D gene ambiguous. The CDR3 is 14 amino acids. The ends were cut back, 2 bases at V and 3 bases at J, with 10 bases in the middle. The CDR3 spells CASSLNIFYYGYTF. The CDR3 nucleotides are TGTGCCAGCAGTTTAAACATTTTTTACTATGGCTACACCTTC.

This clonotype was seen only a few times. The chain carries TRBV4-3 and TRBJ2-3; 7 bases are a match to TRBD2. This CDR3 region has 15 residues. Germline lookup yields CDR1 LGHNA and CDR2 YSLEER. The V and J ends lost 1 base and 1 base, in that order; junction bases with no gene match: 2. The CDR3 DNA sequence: TGCGCCAGCAGCCAAGGGACTAGAGGCACAGATACGCAGTATTTT. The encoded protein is CASSQGTRGTDTQYF.

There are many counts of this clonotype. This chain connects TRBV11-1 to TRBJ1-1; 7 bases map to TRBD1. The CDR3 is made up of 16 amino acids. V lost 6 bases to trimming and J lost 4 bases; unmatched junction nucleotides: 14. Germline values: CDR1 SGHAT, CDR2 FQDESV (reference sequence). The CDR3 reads CASSWTGHGGGTEAFF. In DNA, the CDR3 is TGTGCCAGCAGTTGGACAGGCCATGGGGGAGGCACTGAAGCTTTCTTT. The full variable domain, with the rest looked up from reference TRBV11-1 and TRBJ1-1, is EAEVAQSPRYKITEKSQAVAFWCDPISGHATLYWYRQILGQGPELLVQFQDESVVDDSQLPKDRFSAERLKGVDSTLKIQPAELGDSAMYLCASSWTGHGGGTEAFFGQGTRLTVV.

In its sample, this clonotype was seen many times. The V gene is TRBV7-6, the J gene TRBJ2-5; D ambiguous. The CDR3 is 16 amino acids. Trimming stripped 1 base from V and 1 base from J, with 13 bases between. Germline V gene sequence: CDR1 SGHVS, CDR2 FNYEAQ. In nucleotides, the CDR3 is TGTGCCAGCAGCTTAGAAAGGGCCAGGCCCCAAGAGACCCAGTACTTC. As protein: CASSLERARPQETQYF.

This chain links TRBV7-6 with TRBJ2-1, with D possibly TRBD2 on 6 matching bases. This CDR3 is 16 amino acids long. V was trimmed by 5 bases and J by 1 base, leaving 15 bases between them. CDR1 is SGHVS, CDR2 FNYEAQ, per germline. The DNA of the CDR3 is TGTGCCAGCAGCCTTCGGGACTTTAGTTCCTACAATGAGCAGTTCTTC. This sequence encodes CASSLRDFSSYNEQFF. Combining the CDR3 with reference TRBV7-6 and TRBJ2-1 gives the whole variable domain GAGVSQSPRYKVTKRGQDVALRCDPISGHVSLYWYRQALGQGPEFLTYFNYEAQQDKSGLPNDRFSAERPEGSISTLTIQRTEQRDSAMYRCASSLRDFSSYNEQFFGPGTRLTVL.

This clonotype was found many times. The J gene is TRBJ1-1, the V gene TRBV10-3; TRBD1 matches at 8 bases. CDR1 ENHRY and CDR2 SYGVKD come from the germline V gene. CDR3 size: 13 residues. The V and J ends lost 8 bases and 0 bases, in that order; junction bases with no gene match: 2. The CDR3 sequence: CAIGDRLNTEAFF. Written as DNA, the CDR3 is TGTGCCATCGGGGACAGGTTGAACACTGAAGCTTTCTTT.

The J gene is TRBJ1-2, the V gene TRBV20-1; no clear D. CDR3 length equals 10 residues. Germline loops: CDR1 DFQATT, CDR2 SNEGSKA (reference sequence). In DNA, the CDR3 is TGCAGGCGGTGGGCGCGAGGCTACACCTTC. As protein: CRRWARGYTF.

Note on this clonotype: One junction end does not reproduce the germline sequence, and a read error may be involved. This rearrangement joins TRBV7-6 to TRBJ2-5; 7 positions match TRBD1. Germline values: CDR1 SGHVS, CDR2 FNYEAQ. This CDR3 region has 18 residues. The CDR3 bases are TGTGCCAGCAGCCTAGCCAGGGGGAATCGCCTTTTCGAAGAGACCCAGTACTTC. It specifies CASSLARGNRLFEETQYF.

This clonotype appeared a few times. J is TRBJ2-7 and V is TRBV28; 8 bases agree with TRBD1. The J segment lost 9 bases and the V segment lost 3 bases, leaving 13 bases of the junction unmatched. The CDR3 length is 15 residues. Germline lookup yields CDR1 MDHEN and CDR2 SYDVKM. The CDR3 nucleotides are TGTGCCAGCAGTTTGCTCCCCGGACAGGGTGTATGGCAGTACTTC. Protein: CASSLLPGQGVWQYF. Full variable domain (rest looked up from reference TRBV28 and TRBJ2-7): DVKVTQSSRYLVKRTGEKVFLECVQDMDHENMFWYRQDPGLGLRLIYFSYDVKMKEKGDIPEGYSVSREKKERFSLILESASTNQTSMYLCASSLLPGQGVWQYFGPGTRLTVT.

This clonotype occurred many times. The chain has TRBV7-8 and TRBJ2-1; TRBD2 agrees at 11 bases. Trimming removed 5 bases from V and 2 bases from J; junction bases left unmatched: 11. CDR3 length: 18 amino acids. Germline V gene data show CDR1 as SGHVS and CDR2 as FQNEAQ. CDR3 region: CASSPGTSGHQPYNEQFF. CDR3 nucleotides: TGTGCCAGCAGCCCAGGGACTAGCGGTCACCAACCCTACAATGAGCAGTTCTTC.

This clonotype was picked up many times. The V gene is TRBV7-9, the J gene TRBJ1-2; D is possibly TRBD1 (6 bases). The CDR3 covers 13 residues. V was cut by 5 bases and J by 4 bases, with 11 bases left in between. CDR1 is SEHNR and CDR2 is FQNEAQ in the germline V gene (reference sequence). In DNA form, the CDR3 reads TGTGCCAGCAGCGACGACAGGCTCTATGGCTACACCTTC. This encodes CASSDDRLYGYTF.

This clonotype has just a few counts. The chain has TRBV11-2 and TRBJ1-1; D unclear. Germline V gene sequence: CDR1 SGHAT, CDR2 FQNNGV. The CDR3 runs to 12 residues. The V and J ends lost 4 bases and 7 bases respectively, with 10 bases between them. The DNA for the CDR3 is TGTGCCAGCAGCTGGGCGGTGTATGAAGCTTTCTTT. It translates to CASSWAVYEAFF.

The CDR3 loop is CASSYSNGFSNQPQHF. CDR3 nucleotides: TGTGCCAGCAGTTACTCGAATGGGTTTAGCAATCAGCCCCAGCATTTT. This chain uses TRBV6-2 or TRBV6-3 with TRBJ1-5; D is uncertain. Germline V gene data show CDR1 as MNHEY and CDR2 as SVGEGT. The CDR3 sequence is 16 residues long. The germline V and J ends were trimmed by 0 bases and 0 bases, with 9 bases remaining between them.

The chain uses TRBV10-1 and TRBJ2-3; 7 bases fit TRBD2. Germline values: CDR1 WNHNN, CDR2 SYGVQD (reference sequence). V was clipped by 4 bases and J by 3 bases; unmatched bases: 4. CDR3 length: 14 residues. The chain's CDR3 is CASSGGGVTDTQYF. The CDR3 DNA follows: TGCGCCAGCAGTGGGGGGGGTGTGACAGATACGCAGTATTTT.

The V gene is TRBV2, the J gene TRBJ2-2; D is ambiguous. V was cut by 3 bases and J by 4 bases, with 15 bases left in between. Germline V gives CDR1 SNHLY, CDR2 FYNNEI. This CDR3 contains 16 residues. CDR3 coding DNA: TGTGCCAGCAGTGACGTGTACGGCCGGAGCACCGGGGAGCTGTTTTTT. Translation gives CASSDVYGRSTGELFF.

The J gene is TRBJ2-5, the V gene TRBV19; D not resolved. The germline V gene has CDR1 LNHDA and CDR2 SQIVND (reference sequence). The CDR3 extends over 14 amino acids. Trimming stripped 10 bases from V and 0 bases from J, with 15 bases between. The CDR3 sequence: CATQHRPYQETQYF. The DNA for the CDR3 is TGTGCCACCCAGCACAGACCTTACCAAGAGACCCAGTACTTC.

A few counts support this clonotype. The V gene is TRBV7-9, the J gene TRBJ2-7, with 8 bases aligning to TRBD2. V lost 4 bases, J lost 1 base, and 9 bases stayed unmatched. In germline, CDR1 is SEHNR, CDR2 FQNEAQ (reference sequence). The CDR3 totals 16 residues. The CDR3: CASSSTDSGDSYEQYV. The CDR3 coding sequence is TGTGCCAGCAGCTCTACTGATAGCGGGGATTCCTACGAGCAGTACGTC.

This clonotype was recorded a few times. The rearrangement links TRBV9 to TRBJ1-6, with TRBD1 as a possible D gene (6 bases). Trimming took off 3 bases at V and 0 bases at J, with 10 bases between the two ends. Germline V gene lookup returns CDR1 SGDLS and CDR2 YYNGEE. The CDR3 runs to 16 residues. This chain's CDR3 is CASSAGQSSYNSPLHF. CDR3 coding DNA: TGTGCCAGCAGCGCCGGACAGAGCTCCTATAATTCACCCCTCCACTTT. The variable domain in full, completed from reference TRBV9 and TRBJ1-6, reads DSGVTQTPKHLITATGQRVTLRCSPRSGDLSVYWYQQSLDQGLQFLIQYYNGEERAKGNILERFSAQQFPDLHSELNLSSLELGDSALYFCASSAGQSSYNSPLHFGNGTRLTVT.

CDR3 protein: CASSEPSGGTDTQYF. The CDR3 nucleotides are TGCGCCAGCAGTGAGCCTTCAGGGGGCACAGATACGCAGTATTTT. The rearrangement joins TRBV10-2 to TRBJ2-3; maybe TRBD1 (6 bases). This CDR3 spans 15 amino acids. V was clipped by 2 bases and J by 1 base, with 10 bases between them. CDR1 is WSHSY and CDR2 is SAAADI in the germline V gene.

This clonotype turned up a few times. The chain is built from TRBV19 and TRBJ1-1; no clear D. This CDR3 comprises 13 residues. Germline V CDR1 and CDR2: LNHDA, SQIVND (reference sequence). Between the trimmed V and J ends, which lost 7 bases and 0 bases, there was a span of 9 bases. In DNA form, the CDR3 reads TGTGCCAGTAACTACCGACTGAACACTGAAGCTTTCTTT. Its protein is CASNYRLNTEAFF.

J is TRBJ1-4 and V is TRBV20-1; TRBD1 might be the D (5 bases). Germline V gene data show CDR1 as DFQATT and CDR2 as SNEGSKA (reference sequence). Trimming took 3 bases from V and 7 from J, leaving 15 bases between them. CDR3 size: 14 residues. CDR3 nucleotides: TGCAGTGCTAGGAGGCTGGGGGGGGGTGAAAAACTGTTTTTT. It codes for CSARRLGGGEKLFF.

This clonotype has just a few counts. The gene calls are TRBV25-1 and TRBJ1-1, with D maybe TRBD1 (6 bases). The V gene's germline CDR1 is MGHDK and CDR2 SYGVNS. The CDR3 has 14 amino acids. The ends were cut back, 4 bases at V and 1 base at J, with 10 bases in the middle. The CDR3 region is CASSAEGGNTEAFF. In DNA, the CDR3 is TGTGCCAGCAGTGCCGAGGGGGGGAACACTGAAGCTTTCTTT.

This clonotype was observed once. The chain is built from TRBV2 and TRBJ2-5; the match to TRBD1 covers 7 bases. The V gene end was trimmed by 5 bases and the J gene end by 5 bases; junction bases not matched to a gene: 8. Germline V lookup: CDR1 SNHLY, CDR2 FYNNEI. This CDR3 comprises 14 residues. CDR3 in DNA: TGTGCCAGCAGTCTACAGGGGAATTGGGAGACCCAGTACTTC. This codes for CASSLQGNWETQYF.